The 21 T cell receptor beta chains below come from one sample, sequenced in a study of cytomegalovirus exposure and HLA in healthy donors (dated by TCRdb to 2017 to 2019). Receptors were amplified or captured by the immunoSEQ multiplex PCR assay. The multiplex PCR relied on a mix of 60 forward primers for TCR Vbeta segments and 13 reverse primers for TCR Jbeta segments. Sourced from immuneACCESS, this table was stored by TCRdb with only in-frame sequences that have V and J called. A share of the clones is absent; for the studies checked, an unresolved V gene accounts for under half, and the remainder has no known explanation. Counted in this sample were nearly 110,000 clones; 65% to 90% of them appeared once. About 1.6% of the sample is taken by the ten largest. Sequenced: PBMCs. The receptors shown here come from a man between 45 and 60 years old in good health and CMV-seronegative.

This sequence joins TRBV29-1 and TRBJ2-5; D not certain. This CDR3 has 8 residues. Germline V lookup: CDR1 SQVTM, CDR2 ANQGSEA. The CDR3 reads CSQETQYF. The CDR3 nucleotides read TGCTCACAAGAGACCCAGTACTTC.

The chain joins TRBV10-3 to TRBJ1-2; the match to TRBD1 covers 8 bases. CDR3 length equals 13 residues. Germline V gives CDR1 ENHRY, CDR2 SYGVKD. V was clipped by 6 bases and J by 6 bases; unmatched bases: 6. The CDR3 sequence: CAIREQGEDGYTF. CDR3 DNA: TGTGCCATCAGGGAACAGGGGGAGGATGGCTACACCTTC.

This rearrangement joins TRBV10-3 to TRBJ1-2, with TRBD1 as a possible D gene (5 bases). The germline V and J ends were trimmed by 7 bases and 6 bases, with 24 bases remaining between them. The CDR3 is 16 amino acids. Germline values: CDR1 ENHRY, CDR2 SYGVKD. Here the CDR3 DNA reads TGTGCCATCAATCCCCGGGACTCGGGGGTCTATAATGGCTACACCTTC. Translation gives CAINPRDSGVYNGYTF.

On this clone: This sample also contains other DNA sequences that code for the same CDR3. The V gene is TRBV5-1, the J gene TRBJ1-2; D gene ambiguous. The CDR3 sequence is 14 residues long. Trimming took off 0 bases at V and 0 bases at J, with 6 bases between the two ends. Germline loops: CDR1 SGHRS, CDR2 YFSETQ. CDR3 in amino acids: CASSLGTANYGYTF. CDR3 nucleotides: TGCGCCAGCAGCTTGGGCACAGCTAACTATGGCTACACCTTC.

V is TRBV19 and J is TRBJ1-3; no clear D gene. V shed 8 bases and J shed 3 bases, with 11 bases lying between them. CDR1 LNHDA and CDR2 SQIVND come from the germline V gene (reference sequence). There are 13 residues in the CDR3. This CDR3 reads CASGGGHGNTIYF. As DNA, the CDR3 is TGTGCCAGTGGAGGAGGGCATGGAAACACCATATATTTT.

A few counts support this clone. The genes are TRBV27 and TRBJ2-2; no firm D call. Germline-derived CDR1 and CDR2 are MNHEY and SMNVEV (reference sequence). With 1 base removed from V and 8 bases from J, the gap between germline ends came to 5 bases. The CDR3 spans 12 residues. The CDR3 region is CASSLFSGELFF. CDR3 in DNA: TGTGCCAGCAGTTTATTCTCTGGGGAGCTGTTTTTT.

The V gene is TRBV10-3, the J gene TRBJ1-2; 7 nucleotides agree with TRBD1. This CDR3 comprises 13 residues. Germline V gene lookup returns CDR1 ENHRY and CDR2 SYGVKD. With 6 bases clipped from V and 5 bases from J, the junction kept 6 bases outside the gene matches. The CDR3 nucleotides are TGTGCCATCAGCGTTGACAGGGAGTATGGCTACACCTTC. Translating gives CAISVDREYGYTF.

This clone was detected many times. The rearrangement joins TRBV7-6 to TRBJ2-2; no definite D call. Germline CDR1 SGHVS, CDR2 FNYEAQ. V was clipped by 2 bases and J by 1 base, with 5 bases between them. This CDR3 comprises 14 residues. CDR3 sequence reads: CASSLTVNTGELFF. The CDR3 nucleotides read TGTGCCAGCAGCTTAACAGTGAACACCGGGGAGCTGTTTTTT.

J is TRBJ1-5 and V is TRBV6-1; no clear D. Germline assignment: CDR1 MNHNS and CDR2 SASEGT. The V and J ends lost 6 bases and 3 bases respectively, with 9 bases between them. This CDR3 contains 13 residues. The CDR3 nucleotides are TGTGCCAGCAGGGGAGGCTACAATCAGCCCCAGCATTTT. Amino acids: CASRGGYNQPQHF.

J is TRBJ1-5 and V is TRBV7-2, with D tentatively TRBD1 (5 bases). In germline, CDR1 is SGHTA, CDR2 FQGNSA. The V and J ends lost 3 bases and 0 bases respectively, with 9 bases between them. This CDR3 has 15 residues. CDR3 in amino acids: CASSFQGSSNQPQHF. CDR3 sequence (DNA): TGTGCCAGCAGCTTTCAGGGCAGTAGCAATCAGCCCCAGCATTTT.

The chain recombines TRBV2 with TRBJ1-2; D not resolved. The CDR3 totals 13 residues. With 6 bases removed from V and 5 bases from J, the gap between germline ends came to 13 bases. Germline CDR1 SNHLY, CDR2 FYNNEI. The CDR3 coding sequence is TGTGCCAGCAGGATGTACCCTACTTATGGCTACACCTTC. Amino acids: CASRMYPTYGYTF.

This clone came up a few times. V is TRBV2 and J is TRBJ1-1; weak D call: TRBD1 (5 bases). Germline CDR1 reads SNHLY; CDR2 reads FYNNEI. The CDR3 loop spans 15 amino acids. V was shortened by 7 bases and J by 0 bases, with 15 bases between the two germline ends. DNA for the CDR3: TGTGCCAGCACCCCCCGGGGGGGAATGAACACTGAAGCTTTCTTT. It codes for CASTPRGGMNTEAFF.

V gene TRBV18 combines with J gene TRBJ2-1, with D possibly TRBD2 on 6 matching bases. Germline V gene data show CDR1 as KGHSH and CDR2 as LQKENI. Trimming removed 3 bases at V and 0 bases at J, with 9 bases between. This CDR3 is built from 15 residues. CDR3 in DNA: TGTGCCAGCTCACCCGGGGGTGGCTCCTACAATGAGCAGTTCTTC. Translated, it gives CASSPGGGSYNEQFF.

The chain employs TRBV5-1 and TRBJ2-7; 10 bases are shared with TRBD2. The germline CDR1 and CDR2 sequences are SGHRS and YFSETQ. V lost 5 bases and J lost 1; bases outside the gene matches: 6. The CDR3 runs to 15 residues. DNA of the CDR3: TGCGCCAGCAGTCAAAGCGGGGGGGGTTCCTACGAGCAGTACGTC. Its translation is CASSQSGGGSYEQYV.

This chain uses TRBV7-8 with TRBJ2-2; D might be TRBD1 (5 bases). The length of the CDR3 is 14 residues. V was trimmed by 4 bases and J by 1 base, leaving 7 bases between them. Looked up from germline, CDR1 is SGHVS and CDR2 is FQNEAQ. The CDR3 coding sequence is TGTGCCAGCAGCTCTGGACAGAACACCGGGGAGCTGTTTTTT. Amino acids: CASSSGQNTGELFF. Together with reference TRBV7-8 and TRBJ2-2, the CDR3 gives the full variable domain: GAGVSQSPRYKVAKRGQDVALRCDPISGHVSLFWYQQALGQGPEFLTYFQNEAQLDKSGLPSDRFFAERPEGSVSTLKIQRTQQEDSAVYLCASSSGQNTGELFFGEGSRLTVL.

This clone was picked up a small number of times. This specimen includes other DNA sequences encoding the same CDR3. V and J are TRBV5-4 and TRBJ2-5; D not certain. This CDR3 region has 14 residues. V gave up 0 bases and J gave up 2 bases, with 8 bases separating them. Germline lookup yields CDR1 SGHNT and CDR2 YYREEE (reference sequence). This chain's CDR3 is CASSLDPDQETQYF. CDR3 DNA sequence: TGTGCCAGCAGCTTGGATCCAGATCAAGAGACCCAGTACTTC.

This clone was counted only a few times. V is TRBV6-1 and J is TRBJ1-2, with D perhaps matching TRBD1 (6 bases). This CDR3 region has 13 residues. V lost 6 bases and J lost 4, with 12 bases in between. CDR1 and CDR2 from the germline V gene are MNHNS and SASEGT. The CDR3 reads CASRGGAGYGYTF. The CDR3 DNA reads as TGTGCCAGCAGGGGGGGGGCTGGCTATGGCTACACCTTC.

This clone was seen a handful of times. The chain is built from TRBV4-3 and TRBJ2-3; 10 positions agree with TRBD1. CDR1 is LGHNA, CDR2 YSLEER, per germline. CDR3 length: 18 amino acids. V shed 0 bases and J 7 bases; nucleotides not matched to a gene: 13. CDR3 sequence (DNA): TGCGCCAGCAGCCAAGATGCCCGGCCCGGGACAGGGGAATATACGCAGTATTTT. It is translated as CASSQDARPGTGEYTQYF.

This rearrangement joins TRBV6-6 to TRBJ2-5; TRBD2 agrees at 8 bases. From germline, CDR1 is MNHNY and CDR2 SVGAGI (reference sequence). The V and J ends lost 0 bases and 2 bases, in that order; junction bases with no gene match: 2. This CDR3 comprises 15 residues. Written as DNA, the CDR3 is TGTGCCAGCAGTTACTCGCCGGGGGGGCAAGAGACCCAGTACTTC. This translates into CASSYSPGGQETQYF.

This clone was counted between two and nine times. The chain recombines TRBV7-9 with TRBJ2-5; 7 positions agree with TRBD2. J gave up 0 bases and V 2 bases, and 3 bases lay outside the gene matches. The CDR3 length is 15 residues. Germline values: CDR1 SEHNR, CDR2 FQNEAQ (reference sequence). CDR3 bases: TGTGCCAGCAGCTTAAGGGCGGGGGACCAAGAGACCCAGTACTTC. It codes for CASSLRAGDQETQYF. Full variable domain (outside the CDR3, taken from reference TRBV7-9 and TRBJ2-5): DTGVSQNPRHKITKRGQNVTFRCDPISEHNRLYWYRQTLGQGPEFLTYFQNEAQLEKSRLLSDRFSAERPKGSFSTLEIQRTEQGDSAMYLCASSLRAGDQETQYFGPGTRLLVL.

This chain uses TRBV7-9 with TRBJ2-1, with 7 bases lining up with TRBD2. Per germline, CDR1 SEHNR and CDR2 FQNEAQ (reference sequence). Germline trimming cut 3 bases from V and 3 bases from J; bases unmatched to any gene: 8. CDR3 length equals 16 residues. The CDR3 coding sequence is TGTGCCAGCAGCTTTGGCGGGCGGGGGTTCTACAATGAGCAGTTCTTC. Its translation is CASSFGGRGFYNEQFF.